This TCR beta chain was identified during a study of cytomegalovirus exposure and HLA in healthy donors. This CDR3 is 13 amino acids long. Trimming left V 3 bases short and J 1 base short, with 6 bases between. Germline V gene sequence: CDR1 LGHNA, CDR2 YSLEER. In the PCR, 60 Vbeta and 13 Jbeta primers were used. Repertoires were generated with immunoSEQ multiplex PCR, while TCRdb's copy carries only in-frame clones and drops some. The data show some 97,000 clones, more than 65% seen once. The clonotype originates from a woman aged 18 to 35 in good health and CMV-seropositive. Sequenced input: PBMCs. The chain is built from TRBV4-3 and TRBJ1-1, with D hard to call. CDR3 in amino acids: CASSQPGNTEAFF. The CDR3 bases are TGCGCCAGCAGCCAGCCGGGGAACACTGAAGCTTTCTTT.